This T cell receptor (beta chain) appears in the sequencing data of a study of a mutant IDH1 vaccine in newly diagnosed glioma. At the level of the study: First vaccine doses came 4-6 weeks after radiotherapy alone, or with temozolomide cycles. Patients arrived already treated with radiotherapy, temozolomide, or both, most having had both.

Findings of the study overall: Variations in leading peripheral T cell clonotypes appeared to have no connection with pseudoprogression.

The time point is: week 23, last vaccination. In every dose of vaccine, 300 ug of mutant IDH1 20-mer peptide was given alongside topical imiquimod. This clone was seen a few times. Its antigen is unknown. This CDR3 is 14 amino acids long. The V gene lost 5 bases and the J gene lost 6 bases, with 16 bases spanning the gap. The germline V gene has CDR1 LNHNV and CDR2 YYDKDF (reference sequence). Method: immunoSEQ multiplex PCR; TCRdb's copy keeps in-frame clones and lacks some. The sample consists of tens of thousands of clones, around 76% of them appearing once. The clonotype was recovered from a middle-aged man with glioma. Sequenced here: PBMCs, sampled from a glioma patient whose treatment included an IDH1 peptide vaccine. The chain uses TRBV15 and TRBJ1-2; D remains ambiguous. DNA for the CDR3: TGTGCCACCAGCGGCGTCTGGCAGGCGGATGGCTACACCTTC. This translates into CATSGVWQADGYTF.